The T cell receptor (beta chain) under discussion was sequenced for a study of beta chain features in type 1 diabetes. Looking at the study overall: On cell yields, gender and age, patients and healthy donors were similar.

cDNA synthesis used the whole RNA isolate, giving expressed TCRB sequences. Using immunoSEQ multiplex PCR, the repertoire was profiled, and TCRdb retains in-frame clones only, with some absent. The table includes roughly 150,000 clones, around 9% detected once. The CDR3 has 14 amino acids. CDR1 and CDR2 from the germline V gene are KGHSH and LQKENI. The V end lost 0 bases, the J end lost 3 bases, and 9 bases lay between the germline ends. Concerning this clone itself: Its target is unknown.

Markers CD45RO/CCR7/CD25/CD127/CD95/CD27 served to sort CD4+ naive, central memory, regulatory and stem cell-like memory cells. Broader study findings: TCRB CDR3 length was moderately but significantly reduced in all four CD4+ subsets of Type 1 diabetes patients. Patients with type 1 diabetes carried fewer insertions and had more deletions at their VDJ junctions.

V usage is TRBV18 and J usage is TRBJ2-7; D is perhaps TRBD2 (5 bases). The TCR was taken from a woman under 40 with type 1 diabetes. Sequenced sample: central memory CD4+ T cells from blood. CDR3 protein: CASSPPFEGYEQYF. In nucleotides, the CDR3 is TGTGCCAGCTCACCACCCTTTGAGGGCTACGAGCAGTACTTC.